The sequence of this T cell receptor beta chain was determined in a study of blood T cell repertoires in COVID-19 (dated by TCRdb to the early 2020s). About the study as a whole: Samples covering the acute and convalescent phases of COVID-19 were provided by collaborators in the United States, Italy and Spain. The repertoires were released in a freely available public database meant as a resource for research on the immune response to SARS-CoV-2. The prospective study material was composed of cDNA or gDNA derived from T cells, B-cell-depleted T cells, or PBMCs. Where available, HLA class I and class II types were obtained from metadata supplied by the sample provider rather than from assay-based typing. The samples were drawn from two sources: the first 160 participants of the ongoing ImmuneRACE study, and over 950 subjects contributed by 6 global collaborators. Deeply sampled blood TCRbeta repertoires from subjects exposed to, actively infected with, or recovered from COVID-19 were included in the dataset. A de-identified subject ID, COVID-19 status, age in years and sex were almost always included in the sample metadata.

Regarding this clone: Its target antigen remains unknown. Base qualities are missing; no much larger clone stands one base away.

TCRbeta CDR3 regions were amplified from genomic DNA by means of the immunoSEQ Assay, a bias-controlled multiplex PCR. In the source study's methods: The number of nucleated cells in each sample was estimated by amplification of reference gene primers within the assay. To quantify the absolute abundance of each unique TCRbeta CDR3 rearrangement, sequence reads were collapsed and filtered. Productive Simpson clonality was computed per sample as the square root of Simpson's diversity index over productive rearrangements. TCRdb mirrors the immuneACCESS table, restricted to in-frame sequences. Some clones are absent from its copies; in checked studies, under half trace to an unresolved V gene, and the reason for the others is unknown. V and J calls and clone size are as listed in that table; D and trimming were resolved from the DNA. Present in this sample are 250,000 to 350,000 clones, approximately 85% of which were seen just once. About 1% of the sample is held by the ten biggest clonotypes.

At one collaborating source in Seattle, patients were enrolled during active infection and were followed longitudinally through the course of disease. The collaborating institutions used their own protocols to collect whole blood in K2EDTA tubes. For TCRbeta analysis, collaborators shipped samples as frozen whole blood, isolated PBMCs, or DNA extracted from either of those sample types. Overall results and qualifications from the work: How much clinical and demographic metadata was included differed by source and by participant, and the metadata was provided uncurated.

Sequencing was performed on peripheral blood. The TCR comes from a human donor with COVID-19, enrolled during active disease. The donor label of this sample is uncertain.

The DNA sequence is TGTGCCTGGAGTTTGGACCAGGGCTCCGGTACGCAGTATTTT. Its amino acids are CAWSLDQGSGTQYF. The rearranged segments are TRBV30 and TRBJ2-3, with a tentative D gene TRBD1 over 5 matching bases. V is cut by 2 bases and J by 8 bases, and the space between the germline ends is 17 bases. There are 14 amino acids in the CDR3, from cysteine to phenylalanine inclusive. CDR3 DNA only is kept here, 42 bases in frame from base 1. The germline V gene (reference sequence) yields GTSNPN for CDR1 and SVGIG for CDR2.